This T cell receptor (beta chain) derives from a study of OX40 agonist ivuxolimab in advanced cancers. Findings of the study overall: There were, on average, more expanded clones in CD8+ T cells than in CD4+.

As for this clone: Its antigen is unidentified.

Data came from immunoSEQ multiplex PCR; TCRdb stores just in-frame clones and leaves some out. This sample has more than 45,000 clones, with more than 75% found just once. Sequenced material: CD4+ or CD8+ T cells sorted from blood, taken in a trial of the OX40 agonist ivuxolimab. This TCR derives from an adult with an advanced solid tumor such as melanoma, head and neck, liver or kidney cancer.

The CDR3 DNA sequence: TGCAGCCCTGTGTCTTACACTGAAGCTTTCTTT. Translating gives CSPVSYTEAFF. This chain links TRBV20-1 with TRBJ1-1; D gene ambiguous. Germline CDR1 and CDR2: DFQATT and SNEGSKA (reference sequence). This CDR3 comprises 11 residues.